The next 22 T cell receptor beta chains were all read from a single sample in a study of blood T cell repertoires in COVID-19. Some clones are missing from TCRdb's copy, which holds only in-frame ones; the method was immunoSEQ multiplex PCR. Of more than 100,000 clones listed, roughly 84% are singletons. The specimen was peripheral blood. The receptors come from a woman younger than 45 who had recovered from COVID-19.

Remarks on this clone: The sample holds other DNA sequences that translate to the same CDR3. The chain couples TRBV4-1 to TRBJ2-5; the D gene is possibly TRBD2 (6 bases). This CDR3 is 14 amino acids long. Trimming took off 1 base at V and 4 bases at J, with 10 bases between the two ends. Germline V gives CDR1 MGHRA, CDR2 YSYEKL. CDR3 sequence: CASSQVAVVETQYF. As DNA, the CDR3 is TGCGCCAGCAGCCAAGTAGCGGTAGTAGAGACCCAGTACTTC.

The V gene is TRBV7-9, the J gene TRBJ2-5; the match to TRBD2 covers 8 bases. The J segment lost 4 bases and the V segment lost 6 bases, leaving 7 bases of the junction unmatched. This CDR3 is built from 14 residues. CDR1 SEHNR and CDR2 FQNEAQ come from the germline V gene (reference sequence). DNA of the CDR3: TGTGCCAGCAGTCAATCGGGGGGGCTAGAGACCCAGTACTTC. It translates to CASSQSGGLETQYF.

This chain uses TRBV4-1 with TRBJ1-2; D is perhaps TRBD1 (5 bases). CDR1 and CDR2 from the germline V gene are MGHRA and YSYEKL. The CDR3 runs to 15 residues. Trimming stripped 4 bases from V and 2 bases from J, with 14 bases between. For the CDR3, the DNA is TGCGCCAGCAGCCCCCGGGAGCGGGGGAACTATGGCTACACCTTC. This encodes CASSPRERGNYGYTF.

The rearrangement uses TRBV10-1 and TRBJ2-3, with TRBD1 matching over 7 bases. The CDR3 spans 16 residues. V shed 2 bases, J shed 6 bases, and the junction held 11 bases outside the gene matches. CDR1 is WNHNN, CDR2 SYGVQD, per germline (reference sequence). As DNA, the CDR3 is TGCGCCAGCAGTGAGGTTAGGACAGGTGGCTCGGATACGCAGTATTTT. It is translated as CASSEVRTGGSDTQYF.

This chain links TRBV5-1 with TRBJ2-5, with a weak D call TRBD2 (6 bases). The CDR3 runs to 14 residues. Germline V gene data show CDR1 as SGHRS and CDR2 as YFSETQ. The ends were cut back, 1 base at V and 1 base at J, with 8 bases in the middle. CDR3 DNA: TGCGCCAGCAGCTTGACTAGCCCCCAAGAGACCCAGTACTTC. It is translated as CASSLTSPQETQYF.

This clone was seen only a few times. The chain combines TRBV3-1 (or the pseudogene TRBV3-2) with TRBJ1-1; D is perhaps TRBD1 (5 bases). The CDR3 totals 14 residues. Trimming took 6 bases from V and 0 from J, leaving 11 bases between them. Per germline, CDR1 LGHDT and CDR2 YNNKEL (reference sequence). This CDR3 is CASREDSLNTEAFF. CDR3 nucleotide sequence: TGTGCCAGCAGAGAAGACAGCCTGAACACTGAAGCTTTCTTT.

This clone has a single count. The chain recombines TRBV7-8 with TRBJ1-3; no reliable D call. Germline V gene data show CDR1 as SGHVS and CDR2 as FQNEAQ. The CDR3 length is 15 residues. Between the trimmed V and J ends, which lost 1 base and 0 bases, there was a span of 7 bases. The CDR3 sequence is CASSLGPGSGNTIYF. As DNA, the CDR3 is TGTGCCAGCAGCTTAGGCCCGGGCTCTGGAAACACCATATATTTT. Full variable domain (outside the CDR3, taken from reference TRBV7-8 and TRBJ1-3): GAGVSQSPRYKVAKRGQDVALRCDPISGHVSLFWYQQALGQGPEFLTYFQNEAQLDKSGLPSDRFFAERPEGSVSTLKIQRTQQEDSAVYLCASSLGPGSGNTIYFGEGSWLTVV.

The gene calls are TRBV7-6 and TRBJ2-7; 11 bases line up with TRBD1. V dropped 3 bases and J dropped 3; count of bases not matched to a gene: 4. The CDR3 totals 15 residues. The germline V gene encodes CDR1 SGHVS and CDR2 FNYEAQ. CDR3 sequence (DNA): TGTGCCAGCAGCTTCGGACAGGGGGCGCGCTACGAGCAGTACTTC. This gives the protein CASSFGQGARYEQYF.

This clone was found a few times. This chain connects TRBV15 to TRBJ2-3; 9 bases map to TRBD1. Germline trimming cut 1 base from V and 5 bases from J; bases unmatched to any gene: 7. Germline lookup yields CDR1 LNHNV and CDR2 YYDKDF (reference sequence). The CDR3 is 16 amino acids. The CDR3: CATSRADRGSVDTQYF. CDR3 coding DNA: TGTGCCACCAGCAGAGCTGACAGGGGGTCGGTAGATACGCAGTATTTT.

This clone was picked up a small number of times. The rearrangement uses TRBV5-4 and TRBJ2-7, with D possibly being TRBD1 (6 bases). Trimming removed 0 bases from V and 3 bases from J, with 7 bases in between. CDR3 size: 13 residues. Germline loops: CDR1 SGHNT, CDR2 YYREEE (reference sequence). CDR3 in DNA: TGTGCCAGCAGCTTGGCACAGGGCTACGAGCAGTACTTC. This gives the protein CASSLAQGYEQYF.

This chain joins TRBV6-5 and TRBJ1-5, with D unclear. CDR1 is MNHEY and CDR2 is SVGAGI in the germline V gene. This CDR3 region has 15 residues. V was pared by 7 bases and J by 2 bases, with 15 bases between. DNA for the CDR3: TGTGCCAGCATGGGCAGGCACGGGGGCAATCAGCCCCAGCATTTT. This codes for CASMGRHGGNQPQHF.

The chain links TRBV9 to TRBJ2-7; no definite D call. Germline V CDR1 and CDR2: SGDLS, YYNGEE. V dropped 4 bases and J dropped 4 bases, with 12 bases sitting between them. CDR3 length equals 13 residues. In DNA, the CDR3 is TGTGCCAGCAGCTCCAGACTGGTTTACGAGCAGTACTTC. The encoded protein is CASSSRLVYEQYF.

The chain is built from TRBV6-4 and TRBJ2-1, with 14 positions matching TRBD2. The CDR3 is made up of 15 amino acids. The germline V gene has CDR1 MRHNA and CDR2 SNTAGT. J gave up 7 bases and V 6 bases, and 5 bases lay outside the gene matches. The CDR3 here is CASSGGLAGDNEQFF. Here the CDR3 DNA reads TGTGCCAGCAGCGGGGGACTAGCGGGGGATAATGAGCAGTTCTTC.

This chain uses TRBV6-4 with TRBJ2-1, with TRBD2 matching over 8 bases. Germline V gives CDR1 MRHNA, CDR2 SNTAGT. The V segment lost 2 bases and the J segment 2 bases; nucleotides outside the gene matches: 5. The CDR3 is made up of 16 amino acids. The chain's CDR3 is CASSDQRGTPYNEQFF. CDR3 DNA: TGTGCCAGCAGTGACCAGCGGGGGACCCCCTACAATGAGCAGTTCTTC.

V gene TRBV27 combines with J gene TRBJ1-4, with 7 bases that match TRBD1. CDR1 and CDR2 from the germline V gene are MNHEY and SMNVEV (reference sequence). The CDR3 loop spans 19 amino acids. After removal of 1 base from V and 2 bases from J, the junction contained 13 bases not matched to a gene. The DNA for the CDR3 is TGTGCCAGCAGTTTATATGGTCGGGCAGGGGGAACCACTAATGAAAAACTGTTTTTT. Residues: CASSLYGRAGGTTNEKLFF.

The V and J genes are TRBV2 and TRBJ2-7; D perhaps matches TRBD2 (6 bases). With 5 bases removed from V and 4 bases from J, the gap between germline ends came to 12 bases. The CDR3 sequence is 13 residues long. Germline V CDR1 and CDR2: SNHLY, FYNNEI. The CDR3, as DNA: TGTGCCAGCAGTCTGGCGGAGGGGTACGAGCAGTACTTC. Amino acid sequence: CASSLAEGYEQYF.

CDR3 sequence (DNA): TGCAGCCTCTGGACTAGCGGGGTACCACGGGATACGCAGTATTTT. Protein sequence: CSLWTSGVPRDTQYF. V is TRBV29-1 and J is TRBJ2-3; 12 nucleotides align to TRBD2. The V and J ends lost 8 bases and 6 bases, in that order; junction bases with no gene match: 12. The CDR3 length is 15 residues. Germline loops: CDR1 SQVTM, CDR2 ANQGSEA.

The gene calls are TRBV30 and TRBJ2-7; D unresolved. Trimming stripped 3 bases from V and 6 bases from J, with 9 bases between. The CDR3 extends over 11 amino acids. Germline V gene data show CDR1 as GTSNPN and CDR2 as SVGIG (reference sequence). The CDR3 protein is CAWRVNGEQYF. The CDR3 coding sequence is TGTGCCTGGAGGGTCAACGGCGAGCAGTACTTC. Looking up the rest from reference TRBV30 and TRBJ2-7 gives the full variable domain: SQTIHQWPATLVQPVGSPLSLECTVEGTSNPNLYWYRQAAGRGLQLLFYSVGIGQISSEVPQNLSASRPQDRQFILSSKKLLLSDSGFYLCAWRVNGEQYFGPGTRLTVT.

V gene TRBV5-1 combines with J gene TRBJ2-1; 11 nucleotides agree with TRBD1. There are 17 residues in the CDR3. Germline assignment: CDR1 SGHRS and CDR2 YFSETQ. V gave up 4 bases and J gave up 4 bases; unmatched junction bases: 10. The CDR3 region has the DNA TGCGCCAGCAGCCCTCGACTGGGGACAGGGGGTTACAATGAGCAGTTCTTC. Protein sequence: CASSPRLGTGGYNEQFF.

The chain carries TRBV14 and TRBJ2-1; a weak D match, TRBD1 (6 bases). Trimming pared 0 bases from V and 0 bases from J, leaving 12 bases between. The CDR3 extends over 17 amino acids. Germline values: CDR1 SGHDN, CDR2 FVKESK. The CDR3 DNA follows: TGTGCCAGCAGCCAAGATCTCTCAGGGGACTCCTACAATGAGCAGTTCTTC. Its translation: CASSQDLSGDSYNEQFF.

This rearrangement joins TRBV18 to TRBJ1-1; D is unresolved. From germline, CDR1 is KGHSH and CDR2 LQKENI. The CDR3 sequence is 15 residues long. V shed 2 bases and J shed 0 bases, with 10 bases lying between them. The CDR3 reads CASSPTQFMNTEAFF. The CDR3 DNA sequence: TGTGCCAGCTCACCAACCCAGTTCATGAACACTGAAGCTTTCTTT.

The chain combines TRBV4-1 with TRBJ2-1, with TRBD1 identical over 7 bases. V dropped 4 bases and J dropped 0; count of bases not matched to a gene: 6. The CDR3 sequence is 16 residues long. Germline CDR1 reads MGHRA; CDR2 reads YSYEKL. The CDR3 DNA sequence: TGCGCCAGCAGCCGGTCGTCAGGGGGCTCCTACAATGAGCAGTTCTTC. It codes for CASSRSSGGSYNEQFF.